This T cell receptor beta chain stems from a study of shared clonotypes between healthy human individuals. With regard to this clone: Antigen specificity is unknown.

Deep-level assay runs were performed. The repertoire was sequenced with immunoSEQ multiplex PCR; TCRdb's copy has only in-frame clones and lacks some. The repertoire holds approximately 100,000 clones, with roughly 70% as singletons. The V gene's germline CDR1 is SGHDT and CDR2 YYEEEE. This CDR3 spans 16 amino acids. V lost 2 bases and J lost 6; bases outside the gene matches: 8. Broader study findings: Between a handful of donors, naive CD4 clonotypes were shared at a level of approximately 5%. Non-shared clonotypes were found to have lower generation probabilities than the clonotypes that were shared by all four of the sorted-subset donors.

This sequence joins TRBV5-6 and TRBJ2-1; 10 bases line up with TRBD1. Material: memory CD8+ T cells sorted from blood. Subset specified: CD45RO+ cells pooled with CCR7-negative TemRA cells. The receptor's source is a woman in her twenties or thirties in good health. The CDR3 DNA reads TGTGCCAGCAGCTTCAACTTCGGGACAGGGGTCAATGAGCAGTTCTTC. It translates to CASSFNFGTGVNEQFF.